This TCR beta chain was captured in a study of T-cell reconstitution after alpha-beta-depleted transplantation in children. This clonotype was found a few times. Its antigen is currently unknown. The library targeted TCRbeta and was prepared with unique molecular identifiers. MiXCR, applied by TCRdb to the PCR reads, yields one record per CDR3 protein. The sample includes some 830,000 distinct CDR3 sequences, about 15% seen only once; the top ten take approximately 5%. Overall study findings and caveats: Surviving recipient cells, namely T cells and thymic progenitors, were the source of high day-60 TCRbeta diversity in some patients. Approximately two months post-transplant, alpha-beta T cells reportedly originated from several hundred expanded graft clones. One year post-transplant, T-cell counts and diversity were largely derived from T cells produced anew.

The germline V gene encodes CDR1 KGHDR and CDR2 SFDVKD. The CDR3 covers 16 residues. V was pared by 8 bases and J by 0 bases, with 19 bases between. The chain employs TRBV24-1 and TRBJ2-7; D call uncertain. This TCR derives from a male patient younger than 18 who had a stem cell transplant for acute lymphoblastic leukemia, so the T cells may come from the graft donor. The source material was PBMCs, mostly from graft donor cells, sampled 360 days after TCRalphabeta/CD19-depleted stem cell transplant. As DNA, the CDR3 is TGTGCCACCACGAAGAAATCCGGCCCGAGCTCCTACGAGCAGTACTTC. Protein sequence: CATTKKSGPSSYEQYF.